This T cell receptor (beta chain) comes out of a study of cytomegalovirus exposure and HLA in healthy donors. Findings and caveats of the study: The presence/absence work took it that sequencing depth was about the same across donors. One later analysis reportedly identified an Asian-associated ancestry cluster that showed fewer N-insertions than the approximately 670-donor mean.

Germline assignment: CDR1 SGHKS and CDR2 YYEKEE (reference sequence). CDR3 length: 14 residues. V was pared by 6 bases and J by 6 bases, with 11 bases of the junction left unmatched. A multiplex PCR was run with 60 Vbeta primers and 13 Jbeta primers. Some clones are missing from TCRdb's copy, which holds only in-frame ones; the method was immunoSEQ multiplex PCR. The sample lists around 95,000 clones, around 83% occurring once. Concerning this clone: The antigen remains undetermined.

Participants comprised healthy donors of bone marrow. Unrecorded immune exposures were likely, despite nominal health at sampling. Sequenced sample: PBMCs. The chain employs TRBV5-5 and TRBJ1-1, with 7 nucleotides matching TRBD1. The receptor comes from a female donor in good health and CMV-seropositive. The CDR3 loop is CASISSAGTAEAFF. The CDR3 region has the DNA TGTGCCAGCATATCATCCGCCGGGACAGCTGAAGCTTTCTTT.